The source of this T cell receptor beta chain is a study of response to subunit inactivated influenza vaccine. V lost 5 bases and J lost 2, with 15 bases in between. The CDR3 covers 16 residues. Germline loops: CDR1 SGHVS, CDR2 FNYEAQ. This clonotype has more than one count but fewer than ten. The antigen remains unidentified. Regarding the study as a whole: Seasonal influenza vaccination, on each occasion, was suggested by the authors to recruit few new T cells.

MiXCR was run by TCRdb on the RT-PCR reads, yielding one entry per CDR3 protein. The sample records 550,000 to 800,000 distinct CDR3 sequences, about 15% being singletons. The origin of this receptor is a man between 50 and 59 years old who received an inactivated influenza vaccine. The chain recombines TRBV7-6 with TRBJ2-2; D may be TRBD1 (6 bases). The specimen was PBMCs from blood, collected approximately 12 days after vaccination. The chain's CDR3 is CASSMPGHRNTGELFF. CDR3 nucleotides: TGTGCCAGCAGCATGCCGGGACACCGAAACACCGGGGAGCTGTTTTTT.